Listed below are T cell receptor beta chains from one sample, sequenced in a study of identical twins' blood T cells. TCRdb processed the 5' RACE reads anew with MiXCR; each CDR3 protein has one entry. The sample consists of roughly 340,000 distinct CDR3 sequences, 25% to 35% of them appearing once. The sample taken for sequencing was PBMCs. These receptors were collected from a woman aged 18-49 years in good health. CDR3s include the opening cysteine and the closing phenylalanine or tryptophan. D genes are given only for firm matches. The size of a clone is reported for some rows only, either as once, few or many, or as a class for expanded clones.

V	size	D	J	CDR3	DNA
TRBV7-9	NA	TRBD2	TRBJ2-3	CASTVLPGGDQDTQYF	TGTGCCAGCACCGTGCTTCCGGGGGGTGATCAAGATACGCAGTATTTT
TRBV12-3/TRBV12-4	few	NA	TRBJ2-2	CASSPSSGGELFF	TGTGCCAGCAGTCCCTCCAGCGGCGGGGAGCTGTTTTTT
TRBV6-2/TRBV6-3	NA	NA	TRBJ2-7	CASGVEVYEQYF	TGTGCCAGTGGAGTTGAAGTTTACGAGCAGTACTTC
TRBV11-3	NA	TRBD1	TRBJ1-4	CASSSARQGQNEKLFF	TGTGCCAGCAGCTCCGCCCGACAGGGTCAGAATGAAAAACTGTTTTTT
TRBV19	NA	NA	TRBJ1-2	CASSPARVFGYTF	TGTGCCAGTAGTCCGGCCAGGGTATTCGGCTACACCTTC
TRBV10-3	few	NA	TRBJ2-7	CATRSWDEQYF	TGTGCCACTAGGAGTTGGGACGAGCAGTACTTC
TRBV20-1	NA	TRBD1	TRBJ1-2	CSARGTGGRRGYTF	TGCAGTGCTAGGGGGACAGGGGGGAGGAGGGGCTACACCTTC
TRBV5-1	NA	TRBD2	TRBJ2-1	CASSSTSGASYNEQFF	TGCGCCAGCAGCTCCACTAGCGGGGCTTCCTACAATGAGCAGTTCTTC
TRBV6-2/TRBV6-3	NA	NA	TRBJ2-1	CASSQREVGNEQFF	TGTGCCAGCAGCCAGAGGGAGGTTGGCAATGAGCAGTTCTTC
TRBV20-1	few	NA	TRBJ1-5	CSASGQGGNQPQHF	TGCAGTGCTTCGGGCCAAGGCGGCAATCAGCCCCAGCATTTT
TRBV12-3/TRBV12-4	few	NA	TRBJ1-2	CANSLLGLSGYTF	TGTGCCAACAGTTTGCTGGGGTTGAGCGGCTACACCTTC
TRBV20-1	NA	NA	TRBJ2-5	CSALGGAETQYF	TGCAGTGCTTTAGGGGGGGCGGAGACCCAGTACTTC
TRBV7-9	once	TRBD1	TRBJ1-1	CASRPGQANTEAFF	TGTGCCAGCAGACCCGGACAGGCGAACACTGAAGCTTTCTTT
TRBV20-1	NA	NA	TRBJ2-3	CSASGGTDTQYF	TGCAGTGCTAGCGGGGGAACAGATACGCAGTATTTT
TRBV5-1	NA	TRBD1	TRBJ1-1	CASSAETGGDTEAFF	TGCGCCAGCAGCGCGGAGACAGGGGGGGACACTGAAGCTTTCTTT
TRBV29-1	many	NA	TRBJ1-1	CSARQAGEEAFF	TGCAGCGCCCGCCAGGCAGGGGAGGAAGCTTTCTTT
TRBV28	NA	TRBD1	TRBJ1-1	CASRPKANRGQGTEAFF	TGTGCCAGCAGACCCAAAGCAAACAGGGGGCAAGGCACTGAAGCTTTCTTT
TRBV11-2	NA	NA	TRBJ2-1	CASSVRRDSYNEQFF	TGTGCCAGCAGCGTCCGACGCGACTCCTACAATGAGCAGTTCTTC
TRBV28	few	NA	TRBJ2-1	CASSFRSEVGEQFF	TGTGCCAGCAGTTTTAGGTCTGAGGTCGGTGAGCAGTTCTTC
TRBV12-3/TRBV12-4	few	NA	TRBJ2-7	CASSPRGEMYEQYF	TGTGCCAGCAGCCCCCGGGGAGAAATGTACGAGCAGTACTTC
TRBV12-3/TRBV12-4	NA	NA	TRBJ1-2	CASSFDRGRGYTF	TGTGCCAGCAGTTTTGATCGAGGAAGGGGCTACACCTTC
TRBV10-3	few	TRBD2	TRBJ2-1	CAMSGTSYNEQFF	TGTGCCATGAGCGGGACCTCCTACAATGAGCAGTTCTTC
TRBV15	many	NA	TRBJ1-4	CATSREKLFF	TGTGCCACCAGCAGAGAAAAACTGTTTTTT
TRBV10-1	many	NA	TRBJ1-5	CASSEFPNQPQHF	TGCGCCAGCAGTGAGTTTCCGAATCAGCCCCAGCATTTT
TRBV5-1	few	NA	TRBJ1-6	CASSPREEGWSPLHF	TGCGCCAGCAGTCCCCGGGAGGAGGGATGGTCACCCCTCCACTTT
TRBV3-1	NA	NA	TRBJ1-5	CASSQDHTLSNQPQHF	TGTGCCAGCAGCCAAGATCATACACTTAGCAATCAGCCCCAGCATTTT
TRBV5-6	few	NA	TRBJ2-2	CASSLWGTGTNTGELFF	TGTGCCAGCAGCTTGTGGGGGACGGGAACCAACACCGGGGAGCTGTTTTTT
TRBV20-1	NA	NA	TRBJ2-3	CSASPRVGRTDTQYF	TGCAGTGCCAGCCCTCGGGTTGGCAGAACAGATACGCAGTATTTT
TRBV19	many	NA	TRBJ1-5	CASSIVSAQPQHF	TGTGCCAGTAGTATTGTGTCGGCTCAGCCCCAGCATTTT
TRBV9	NA	NA	TRBJ1-2	CASSPGETKYGYTF	TGTGCCAGCTCACCGGGAGAGACGAAGTATGGCTACACCTTC
TRBV29-1	many	TRBD1	TRBJ2-7	CSVEQIRDSSYEQYF	TGCAGCGTTGAACAAATCCGGGACAGCTCCTACGAGCAGTACTTC
TRBV20-1	NA	NA	TRBJ2-7	CSARDGGPYEQYF	TGCAGTGCTAGAGATGGGGGGCCATACGAGCAGTACTTC
TRBV12-3/TRBV12-4	few	NA	TRBJ1-5	CASSLALGARGQPQHF	TGTGCCAGCAGCTTAGCCCTGGGGGCGCGGGGTCAGCCCCAGCATTTT
TRBV7-2	NA	NA	TRBJ1-5	CASSFSGAGQPQHF	TGTGCCAGCAGCTTCTCAGGGGCAGGTCAGCCCCAGCATTTT
TRBV20-1	few	NA	TRBJ2-7	CSARDLARAYEQYF	TGCAGTGCTAGAGATCTCGCCAGAGCCTACGAGCAGTACTTC
TRBV11-2	NA	NA	TRBJ1-2	CASSLVRDGGGYTF	TGTGCCAGCAGCTTAGTGAGGGACGGCGGTGGCTACACCTTC
TRBV20-1	NA	TRBD1	TRBJ1-2	CSARGGQPNYGYTF	TGCAGTGCTAGAGGGGGACAGCCTAACTATGGCTACACCTTC
TRBV18	NA	TRBD1	TRBJ1-1	CASSPSDRDTEAFF	TGTGCCAGCTCACCATCTGACAGGGACACTGAAGCTTTCTTT
TRBV9	many	TRBD1	TRBJ2-1	CASSLGDRAYNEQFF	TGTGCCAGCAGCCTCGGAGACAGGGCCTACAATGAGCAGTTCTTC
TRBV6-5	NA	TRBD1	TRBJ1-2	CACGDRVKGYTF	TGTGCCTGTGGTGACAGGGTAAAGGGCTACACCTTC
TRBV7-9	few	NA	TRBJ1-6	CASSYGSAPLVNSPLHF	TGTGCCAGCAGCTACGGATCGGCACCTTTGGTTAATTCACCCCTCCACTTT
TRBV7-2	NA	TRBD2	TRBJ2-3	CASSSAGGGTDTQYF	TGTGCCAGCAGCTCCGCGGGAGGGGGCACAGATACGCAGTATTTT
TRBV10-1	NA	NA	TRBJ2-3	CASSESGRGRDTQYF	TGCGCCAGCAGTGAGAGCGGCAGGGGTAGGGATACGCAGTATTTT
TRBV29-1	few	TRBD1	TRBJ1-2	CSATPGQGSIGGYTF	TGCAGCGCCACGCCGGGACAGGGGTCAATAGGTGGCTACACCTTC
TRBV7-2	few	TRBD1	TRBJ1-3	CASSLRDREVYF	TGTGCCAGCAGCTTACGTGACAGGGAGGTATATTTT
TRBV25-1	NA	NA	TRBJ2-2	CASSSRTPLYTGELFF	TGTGCCAGCAGTTCCCGGACACCGTTGTACACCGGGGAGCTGTTTTTT
TRBV29-1	many	NA	TRBJ2-3	CSVGPGYTDTQYF	TGCAGCGTTGGCCCAGGTTACACAGATACGCAGTATTTT
TRBV20-1	few	NA	TRBJ2-7	CSATSYGGSEQYF	TGCAGTGCTACTAGCTACGGCGGTAGCGAGCAGTACTTC
TRBV6-5	few	TRBD2	TRBJ2-2	CASSQGLAEYTGELFF	TGTGCCAGCAGTCAGGGACTAGCGGAGTACACCGGGGAGCTGTTTTTT
TRBV5-5	NA	NA	TRBJ2-5	CASSFPASETQYF	TGTGCCAGCAGCTTTCCAGCGTCCGAGACCCAGTACTTC
TRBV10-3	NA	TRBD2	TRBJ2-2	CAIRQSLAGVVGELFF	TGTGCCATCAGGCAGAGTCTAGCGGGAGTTGTCGGGGAGCTGTTTTTT
TRBV20-1	many	NA	TRBJ2-1	CSARGGRDFNEQFF	TGCAGTGCTAGAGGGGGTCGGGATTTCAATGAGCAGTTCTTC
TRBV5-1	NA	TRBD1	TRBJ1-4	CASSPEGTGGEKLFF	TGCGCCAGCAGCCCGGAGGGGACAGGGGGTGAAAAACTGTTTTTT
TRBV6-2/TRBV6-3	few	TRBD1	TRBJ2-1	CASSYLRTGTEFENEQFF	TGTGCCAGCAGTTACCTTAGGACAGGGACCGAGTTTGAGAATGAGCAGTTCTTC
TRBV29-1	NA	NA	TRBJ1-2	CSVDSASEGLGYGYTF	TGCAGCGTTGATTCGGCATCCGAAGGCTTGGGCTATGGCTACACCTTC